This TCR beta chain came from a study of CD8 T cells in ankylosing spondylitis. Regarding the study as a whole: The study looked at matched synovial fluid samples from ankylosing spondylitis patients. Disease-linked clones were reported to be significantly enriched there. Characteristic of ankylosing spondylitis blood, it appeared, was a TCR beta motif comprising roughly eight highly homologous variants. Disease-associated clonotypes exhibited CD8+ identity and were relatively infrequent in peripheral blood.

The germline gives CDR1 SNHLY, CDR2 FYNNEI. CDR3 length: 14 amino acids. Trimming removed 7 bases from V and 4 bases from J, with 13 bases in between. There are a few counts of this clonotype. Its target is not known. TCRdb reanalysed the 5' RACE reads using MiXCR and keeps one entry per CDR3 protein. The sample records about 390,000 distinct CDR3 sequences, more than 20% being singletons. The gene calls are TRBV2 and TRBJ2-2; tentatively, D is TRBD1 (6 bases). The receptor's source is a male donor with ankylosing spondylitis. The sequenced material came from blood, either unsorted or a sorted T cell fraction (not recorded which). The CDR3 loop reads CASMAYRVTGELFF. The CDR3 DNA reads as TGTGCCAGCATGGCCTACAGGGTCACCGGGGAGCTGTTTTTT.